This TCR beta chain was identified in a study of cytomegalovirus exposure and HLA in healthy donors. Study observations and caveats: The likely origin of a cluster of highly shared sequence variants was a sequencing artifact.

The CDR3 covers 18 residues. Germline V gene data show CDR1 as MNHEY and CDR2 as SMNVEV (reference sequence). Between the trimmed V and J ends, which lost 6 bases and 0 bases, there was a span of 18 bases. Primers included in the PCR were 60 Vbeta and 13 Jbeta primers. Only in-frame clones appear in the TCRdb table, and some are missing; sequencing was by immunoSEQ multiplex PCR. The data hold about 140,000 clones, with roughly 76% observed a single time. These donors, healthy bone marrow donors, were studied. To note about this clone: Its antigen is as yet unknown.

The clonotype originates from a woman between 40 and 50 years old in good health and CMV-seronegative. Sequenced sample: PBMCs. The V and J genes are TRBV27 and TRBJ1-6, with TRBD1 as a possible D gene (5 bases). The CDR3 region is CASSLRQGQGSYNSPLHF. CDR3 nucleotide sequence: TGTGCCAGCAGCCTACGGCAGGGTCAGGGCTCCTATAATTCACCCCTCCACTTT.